This T cell receptor beta chain was profiled in a study of T cells in Graves' hyperthyroidism and ophthalmopathy. Points from the study as a whole: A 13 V-J model separated ophthalmopathy from stable hyperthyroidism.

CDR1 is KGHDR and CDR2 is SFDVKD in the germline V gene. CDR3 length: 15 amino acids. The V segment lost 5 bases and the J segment 6 bases; nucleotides outside the gene matches: 8. This clonotype was counted a few times. Its target is unknown. Investigators excluded patients with uncontrolled infection, other autoimmune disease, pregnancy or lactation. Diagnoses rested on clinical symptoms, serum thyroxine and TRAb, thyroid ultrasound and orbital computed tomography. Amplification of TCR beta CDR3 regions was performed using RNA transcripts as template. HTBI primers drove first-round RT-PCR of the TCR CDR3. One entry per CDR3 protein, called by TCRdb with MiXCR from the multiplex PCR reads. The sample carries about 300,000 distinct CDR3 sequences, around a fifth recorded once.

This clonotype was obtained from a man aged 50 to 59 with Graves' ophthalmopathy. The sample taken for sequencing was blood. The V gene is TRBV24-1, the J gene TRBJ2-1; the match to TRBD2 covers 8 bases. CDR3 sequence reads: CATSGGSGNVNEQFF. Written as DNA, the CDR3 is TGTGCCACCAGTGGGGGTAGCGGGAATGTCAATGAGCAGTTCTTC.